These 31 T cell receptor beta chains originate from one sample sequenced in a study of shared clonotypes between healthy human individuals. Cells designated naive CD8 were CD45RO-negative and were positively selected for CCR7, with terminally differentiated effector memory CD45RA+ cells excluded. The data were produced by immunoSEQ multiplex PCR, yet TCRdb's version contains in-frame clones alone and is incomplete. This sample has about 2,100,000 clones, with more than 85% found just once. Sequencing was done on a sample of naive CD8+ T cells from PBMCs. These receptors came from a man aged 18 to 29 in good health. Some clones in this sample may be carry-over from other donors' samples.

The rearrangement uses TRBV9 and TRBJ2-1; TRBD2 might be the D (6 bases). There are 15 residues in the CDR3. Germline CDR1 SGDLS, CDR2 YYNGEE. The ends were cut back, 3 bases at V and 8 bases at J, with 18 bases in the middle. CDR3 sequence reads: CASSGSSEGPYEQFF. CDR3 sequence (DNA): TGTGCCAGCAGCGGATCCTCGGAGGGCCCCTATGAGCAGTTCTTC.

V and J are TRBV27 and TRBJ1-1; tentative D call: TRBD1 (5 bases). CDR3 length: 13 amino acids. The V gene lost 7 bases and the J gene lost 4 bases, with 13 bases spanning the gap. In germline, CDR1 is MNHEY, CDR2 SMNVEV (reference sequence). The CDR3 here is CASISREGTEAFF. As DNA, the CDR3 is TGTGCCAGCATCAGCAGGGAGGGCACTGAAGCTTTCTTT.

Remarks on this clone: Other DNA sequences in the same sample also yield this CDR3. The V call is TRBV7-9, the J call TRBJ1-2; D may be TRBD1 (5 bases). The V end lost 0 bases, the J end lost 3 bases, and 8 bases lay between the germline ends. Germline lookup yields CDR1 SEHNR and CDR2 FQNEAQ (reference sequence). The CDR3 spans 14 residues. The CDR3 protein is CASSLAGTDYGYTF. The CDR3 DNA is TGTGCCAGCAGCTTAGCTGGGACGGACTATGGCTACACCTTC.

The chain carries TRBV6-6 and TRBJ2-3, with D unclear. CDR3 length: 13 residues. V shed 5 bases and J shed 6 bases, with 12 bases lying between them. Germline-derived CDR1 and CDR2 are MNHNY and SVGAGI (reference sequence). The DNA for the CDR3 is TGTGCCAGCAGTGTCCTACCCTTGGATACGCAGTATTTT. Protein product: CASSVLPLDTQYF.

CDR3 in DNA: TGTGCCAGCAGCCCGCAGTTGGCGGACTACAATGAGCAGTTCTTC. Translating it yields CASSPQLADYNEQFF. The chain employs TRBV9 and TRBJ2-1, with D uncertain. The CDR3 length is 15 residues. V gave up 4 bases and J gave up 3 bases, with 14 bases separating them. Germline V gives CDR1 SGDLS, CDR2 YYNGEE.

V usage is TRBV14 and J usage is TRBJ2-5, with 8 bases identical to TRBD1. CDR1 SGHDN and CDR2 FVKESK come from the germline V gene. The CDR3 sequence is 14 residues long. Germline trimming cut 3 bases from V and 5 bases from J; bases unmatched to any gene: 5. The CDR3 DNA sequence: TGTGCCAGCAGCCATGAGGACAGGGAGGAGACCCAGTACTTC. Amino acids: CASSHEDREETQYF.

This chain connects TRBV9 to TRBJ2-2, with TRBD2 as a possible D gene (5 bases). Germline lookup yields CDR1 SGDLS and CDR2 YYNGEE. Trimming removed 4 bases at V and 3 bases at J, with 13 bases between. The CDR3 has 15 residues. The CDR3 protein is CASSLGRVHTGELFF. CDR3 DNA: TGTGCCAGCAGCCTCGGGCGGGTTCACACCGGGGAGCTGTTTTTT.

The chain joins TRBV27 to TRBJ2-7; D is undetermined. This CDR3 has 14 amino acids. The V gene's germline CDR1 is MNHEY and CDR2 SMNVEV (reference sequence). Deletions cut 4 bases from V and 0 bases from J, with 10 bases between. CDR3 bases: TGTGCCAGCAGTTACGACGCCAGCTCCTACGAGCAGTACTTC. Translated, it gives CASSYDASSYEQYF.

The gene calls are TRBV27 and TRBJ2-4; D is unresolved. Germline CDR1 reads MNHEY; CDR2 reads SMNVEV (reference sequence). CDR3 size: 14 residues. Deletions cut 2 bases from V and 1 base from J, with 6 bases between. The CDR3 spells CASSLGFAKNIQYF. CDR3 coding DNA: TGTGCCAGCAGTTTAGGGTTTGCCAAAAACATTCAGTACTTC.

This chain joins TRBV6-4 and TRBJ1-3; D not certain. The CDR3 covers 16 residues. Germline V lookup: CDR1 MRHNA, CDR2 SNTAGT. V was pared by 2 bases and J by 0 bases, with 11 bases between. The CDR3 loop reads CASSDEAEHSGNTIYF. The CDR3 nucleotides read TGTGCCAGCAGTGACGAGGCTGAGCACTCTGGAAACACCATATATTTT.

This sequence joins TRBV11-2 and TRBJ2-1; tentatively, D is TRBD2 (6 bases). The ends were cut back, 0 bases at V and 10 bases at J, with 13 bases in the middle. Per the germline V gene, CDR1 is SGHAT and CDR2 is FQNNGV. The CDR3 extends over 14 amino acids. CDR3 protein: CASSLDGLRGEQFF. CDR3 nucleotides: TGTGCCAGCAGCTTAGATGGGCTCCGGGGGGAGCAGTTCTTC.

J is TRBJ2-3 and V is TRBV28; unclear D gene. V dropped 4 bases and J dropped 6 bases, with 17 bases sitting between them. The CDR3 runs to 15 residues. Germline V gene lookup returns CDR1 MDHEN and CDR2 SYDVKM. The CDR3 bases are TGTGCCAGCAGTTCCGGGCTACAAATGGGTGATACGCAGTATTTT. It translates to CASSSGLQMGDTQYF.

This clone is a singleton in its sample. The chain is built from TRBV2 and TRBJ1-1; no definite D call. The V end lost 2 bases, the J end lost 4 bases, and 14 bases lay between the germline ends. This CDR3 contains 15 residues. Germline V lookup: CDR1 SNHLY, CDR2 FYNNEI. The CDR3 bases are TGTGCCAGCAGTGAAAGTGTGGTCATGAGCACTGAAGCTTTCTTT. It yields the protein CASSESVVMSTEAFF.

Points on this clone: This sample includes further DNA sequences coding for the same CDR3. The chain has TRBV30 and TRBJ2-2; D is possibly TRBD2 (6 bases). The V and J ends lost 4 bases and 5 bases respectively, with 8 bases between them. The length of the CDR3 is 12 residues. Germline CDR1 and CDR2: GTSNPN and SVGIG (reference sequence). CDR3 loop: CAWTGGTGELFF. Written as DNA, the CDR3 is TGTGCCTGGACTGGGGGGACCGGGGAGCTGTTTTTT.

This clone was counted a single time. Other nucleotide sequences in the sample specify the same CDR3. Here the CDR3 DNA reads TGTGCCAGCAGCGTAGGGGACACAGATACGCAGTATTTT. This gives the protein CASSVGDTDTQYF. The rearrangement joins TRBV9 to TRBJ2-3; no clear D. V was pared by 0 bases and J by 2 bases, with 4 bases between. CDR3 length: 13 residues. Germline V gene sequence: CDR1 SGDLS, CDR2 YYNGEE.

The chain is built from TRBV9 and TRBJ2-3; a possible D gene is TRBD2 (6 bases). Trimming took 5 bases from V and 0 from J, leaving 10 bases between them. The CDR3 is 14 residues long. Per the germline V gene, CDR1 is SGDLS and CDR2 is YYNGEE. The CDR3 loop reads CASSWDWSTDTQYF. The CDR3 DNA reads as TGTGCCAGCAGTTGGGACTGGAGCACAGATACGCAGTATTTT.

The V gene is TRBV11-2, the J gene TRBJ2-7, with D unresolved. Germline V lookup: CDR1 SGHAT, CDR2 FQNNGV. V lost 3 bases, J lost 5 bases, and 8 bases lay in between. This CDR3 has 12 residues. CDR3 loop: CASSFTADEQYF. The CDR3, as DNA: TGTGCCAGCAGCTTTACGGCGGACGAGCAGTACTTC. The complete variable domain, with remaining parts taken from reference TRBV11-2 and TRBJ2-7, reads EAGVAQSPRYKIIEKRQSVAFWCNPISGHATLYWYQQILGQGPKLLIQFQNNGVVDDSQLPKDRFSAERLKGVDSTLKIQPAKLEDSAVYLCASSFTADEQYFGPGTRLTVT.

CDR3 bases: TGTGCCAGCAGCTTGAGTATGGGTGAAGCTTTCTTT. Translating it yields CASSLSMGEAFF. The chain carries TRBV5-6 and TRBJ1-1; D is uncertain. Trimming pared 1 base from V and 7 bases from J, leaving 8 bases between. CDR1 and CDR2 (germline): SGHDT, YYEEEE. The CDR3 covers 12 residues.

The chain has TRBV30 and TRBJ2-2; 8 bases match TRBD1. The CDR3 is 16 residues long. The junction had 13 bases not matched to a gene; V was cut back by 5 bases and J by 5 bases. The germline gives CDR1 GTSNPN, CDR2 SVGIG (reference sequence). DNA of the CDR3: TGTGCCTGGTCAAGAGCAGGGGGCGATTGGACCGGGGAGCTGTTTTTT. Translation: CAWSRAGGDWTGELFF.

V usage is TRBV7-6 and J usage is TRBJ1-2; 9 bases map to TRBD1. CDR3 length: 16 amino acids. The J segment lost 0 bases and the V segment lost 5 bases, leaving 7 bases of the junction unmatched. Germline V gene data show CDR1 as SGHVS and CDR2 as FNYEAQ. CDR3 nucleotides: TGTGCCAGCAGCCTACCCGGGACAGGGCCTAACTATGGCTACACCTTC. It yields the protein CASSLPGTGPNYGYTF. The variable domain in full, completed from reference TRBV7-6 and TRBJ1-2, reads GAGVSQSPRYKVTKRGQDVALRCDPISGHVSLYWYRQALGQGPEFLTYFNYEAQQDKSGLPNDRFSAERPEGSISTLTIQRTEQRDSAMYRCASSLPGTGPNYGYTFGSGTRLTVV.

The chain is built from TRBV28 and TRBJ2-2; D is unresolved. V was clipped by 10 bases and J by 4 bases, with 22 bases between them. Germline V gene sequence: CDR1 MDHEN, CDR2 SYDVKM. The CDR3 contains 16 residues. CDR3 sequence (DNA): TGTGCCACTTCTGCGGCGGAGATATTGGGCACCGGGGAGCTGTTTTTT. Its translation is CATSAAEILGTGELFF.

The chain recombines TRBV7-8 with TRBJ2-2; D is unclear. V gave up 1 base and J gave up 6 bases, with 12 bases separating them. Germline values: CDR1 SGHVS, CDR2 FQNEAQ. The CDR3 sequence is 15 residues long. CDR3 loop: CASSLVFRLAGELFF. DNA of the CDR3: TGTGCCAGCAGCTTAGTTTTTCGGCTGGCCGGGGAGCTGTTTTTT. The whole variable domain, filled in from reference TRBV7-8 and TRBJ2-2, reads GAGVSQSPRYKVAKRGQDVALRCDPISGHVSLFWYQQALGQGPEFLTYFQNEAQLDKSGLPSDRFFAERPEGSVSTLKIQRTQQEDSAVYLCASSLVFRLAGELFFGEGSRLTVL.

This chain connects TRBV4-2 to TRBJ1-5, with 9 positions matching TRBD1. Germline V gives CDR1 LGHNA, CDR2 YNFKEQ. The CDR3 covers 16 residues. The V segment lost 0 bases and the J segment 4 bases; nucleotides outside the gene matches: 4. This CDR3 reads CASSQETGGRNQPQHF. In DNA, the CDR3 is TGTGCCAGCAGCCAAGAGACAGGGGGTAGAAATCAGCCCCAGCATTTT.

The chain links TRBV11-1 to TRBJ2-3, with D perhaps TRBD1 or TRBD2 (6 bases each). Germline-derived CDR1 and CDR2 are SGHAT and FQDESV (reference sequence). The CDR3 covers 18 residues. V gave up 3 bases and J gave up 9 bases, with 28 bases separating them. Here the CDR3 reads CASSFQYSGERLEGTQYF. The CDR3 coding sequence is TGTGCCAGCAGCTTCCAATATTCAGGGGAACGACTAGAGGGCACGCAGTATTTT.

The V gene is TRBV19, the J gene TRBJ2-7, with a tentative D call TRBD1 (6 bases). The V and J ends lost 9 bases and 3 bases respectively, with 18 bases between them. The CDR3 has 14 residues. CDR1 LNHDA and CDR2 SQIVND come from the germline V gene (reference sequence). CDR3 DNA: TGTGCCAGCAGCTTGGGGGACAACCTCTACGAGCAGTACTTC. It translates to CASSLGDNLYEQYF.

V gene TRBV5-4 combines with J gene TRBJ1-2; D call uncertain. The CDR3 is made up of 15 amino acids. CDR1 and CDR2 (germline): SGHNT, YYREEE (reference sequence). Trimming took off 4 bases at V and 2 bases at J, with 15 bases between the two ends. CDR3 residues: CASSPRAGDNYGYTF. In DNA form, the CDR3 reads TGTGCCAGCAGCCCTAGGGCGGGCGACAACTATGGCTACACCTTC.

V and J are TRBV5-4 and TRBJ2-7; possibly TRBD2 for D (6 bases). Germline assignment: CDR1 SGHNT and CDR2 YYREEE (reference sequence). The CDR3 has 15 residues. V lost 0 bases and J 0 bases, leaving 10 bases between the germline ends. DNA for the CDR3: TGTGCCAGCAGCTTGGGCGGGGTAGCCTCCTACGAGCAGTACTTC. This gives the protein CASSLGGVASYEQYF.

The rearrangement joins TRBV27 to TRBJ2-3; unclear D gene. CDR3 size: 13 residues. Germline-derived CDR1 and CDR2 are MNHEY and SMNVEV (reference sequence). V was shortened by 5 bases and J by 5 bases, with 11 bases between the two germline ends. The CDR3 bases are TGTGCCAGCAGTCTAAGTGGATTAGATACGCAGTATTTT. Translated: CASSLSGLDTQYF.

In this sample, this clone turned up once. This chain connects TRBV2 to TRBJ2-1, with TRBD1 identical over 12 bases. The length of the CDR3 is 17 residues. Per germline, CDR1 SNHLY and CDR2 FYNNEI. J gave up 4 bases and V 4 bases, and 8 bases lay outside the gene matches. For the CDR3, the DNA is TGTGCCAGCAGTGTTATGGGGACAGGGGGCTCATACAATGAGCAGTTCTTC. Its protein product is CASSVMGTGGSYNEQFF.

The chain is built from TRBV5-8 and TRBJ1-2, with no clear D. CDR1 SGHTS and CDR2 YDEGEE come from the germline V gene. Trimming removed 0 bases at V and 3 bases at J, with 6 bases between. The CDR3 has 13 residues. The DNA for the CDR3 is TGTGCCAGCAGCTTGGACAACTACTATGGCTACACCTTC. Translating it yields CASSLDNYYGYTF.

The rearrangement uses TRBV7-2 and TRBJ1-2; D not resolved. Germline V lookup: CDR1 SGHTA, CDR2 FQGNSA. V lost 5 bases, J lost 0 bases, and 16 bases lay in between. The CDR3 runs 16 residues. The chain's CDR3 is CASSLPPVRANYGYTF. The CDR3 nucleotides are TGTGCCAGCAGCCTACCTCCGGTGCGGGCTAACTATGGCTACACCTTC. Based on the CDR3 plus reference TRBV7-2 and TRBJ1-2, the full variable domain is GAGVSQSPSNKVTEKGKDVELRCDPISGHTALYWYRQSLGQGLEFLIYFQGNSAPDKSGLPSDRFSAERTGGSVSTLTIQRTQQEDSAVYLCASSLPPVRANYGYTFGSGTRLTVV.